These 28 T cell receptor beta chains originate from one sample sequenced in a study of cytomegalovirus exposure and HLA in healthy donors. Sequencing used immunoSEQ multiplex PCR; TCRdb keeps in-frame clones, though not all of them. The top ten hold about 1.8% of the sample, which has 90,000 to 150,000 clones, 70% to 90% seen once. The sequenced material came from PBMCs. The receptors here all came from a man younger than 35 in good health and CMV-seronegative.

This CDR3 reads CASSVGVGGTEAFF. In nucleotides, the CDR3 is TGTGCCAGCAGCGTCGGGGTGGGCGGCACTGAAGCTTTCTTT. This chain joins TRBV5-4 and TRBJ1-1, with D uncertain. Between the trimmed V and J ends, which lost 4 bases and 4 bases, there was a span of 14 bases. Germline-derived CDR1 and CDR2 are SGHNT and YYREEE (reference sequence). The length of the CDR3 is 14 residues.

This chain connects TRBV29-1 to TRBJ2-7; 9 bases are shared with TRBD1. Unmatched junction bases numbered 4, after V lost 4 bases and J lost 0 bases. CDR1 SQVTM and CDR2 ANQGSEA come from the germline V gene. CDR3 length: 14 residues. CDR3 coding DNA: TGCAGCGTTGCCGGGACAGGGTACTCCTACGAGCAGTACTTC. Encoded protein: CSVAGTGYSYEQYF.

The J gene is TRBJ2-7, the V gene TRBV25-1; D not resolved. There are 12 residues in the CDR3. V lost 2 bases to trimming and J lost 7 bases, with 9 bases between them. CDR1 is MGHDK and CDR2 is SYGVNS in the germline V gene. The CDR3 DNA sequence: TGTGCCAGCAGTGAAGCTTCGCGAGAGCAGTACTTC. It specifies CASSEASREQYF.

The chain combines TRBV2 with TRBJ2-7; D gene uncertain. CDR3 size: 12 residues. CDR1 SNHLY and CDR2 FYNNEI come from the germline V gene. Trimming took 3 bases from V and 4 from J, leaving 7 bases between them. This CDR3 reads CASSDLKYEQYF. The CDR3 DNA is TGTGCCAGCAGTGACTTAAAATACGAGCAGTACTTC.

The CDR3 DNA reads as TGTGCCAGCAGTTACTACGGTTACACCGGGGAGCTGTTTTTT. Protein product: CASSYYGYTGELFF. The genes are TRBV6-5 and TRBJ2-2; D not certain. From germline, CDR1 is MNHEY and CDR2 SVGAGI. The CDR3 spans 14 residues. V lost 1 base to trimming and J lost 3 bases, with 6 bases between them.

CDR3 in DNA: TGTGCCAGCAGCCCCGAAGGACAGCGCCAGAACGGCGAGCAGTACTTC. This sequence encodes CASSPEGQRQNGEQYF. V is TRBV7-8 and J is TRBJ2-7; D perhaps matches TRBD1 (6 bases). Trimming took 5 bases from V and 6 from J, leaving 23 bases between them. CDR3 length: 16 residues. The V gene's germline CDR1 is SGHVS and CDR2 FQNEAQ.

The V and J genes are TRBV5-4 and TRBJ2-7; no clear D gene. This CDR3 has 12 amino acids. Trimming shortened V by 0 bases and J by 6 bases, and 7 bases separated the two germline ends. CDR1 is SGHNT and CDR2 is YYREEE in the germline V gene (reference sequence). The CDR3: CASSLVHSEQYF. DNA of the CDR3: TGTGCCAGCAGCTTGGTCCATAGCGAGCAGTACTTC.

The rearrangement joins TRBV27 to TRBJ1-1; 11 bases agree with TRBD1. The germline V gene encodes CDR1 MNHEY and CDR2 SMNVEV (reference sequence). The trim removed 0 bases at V and 3 bases at J, leaving 3 bases unmatched. The CDR3 length is 16 residues. CDR3 coding DNA: TGTGCCAGCAGTTTATCGGGACAGGGGGTATACACTGAAGCTTTCTTT. Its protein product is CASSLSGQGVYTEAFF.

The rearrangement joins TRBV2 to TRBJ2-7; TRBD2 aligns across 7 bases. V lost 7 bases and J lost 5; bases outside the gene matches: 2. Germline assignment: CDR1 SNHLY and CDR2 FYNNEI. This CDR3 is 11 amino acids long. The CDR3 loop reads CASTGGNEQYF. Written as DNA, the CDR3 is TGTGCCAGCACGGGAGGCAACGAGCAGTACTTC.

The chain employs TRBV9 and TRBJ1-4; tentative D call: TRBD1 (6 bases). There are 14 residues in the CDR3. The germline CDR1 and CDR2 sequences are SGDLS and YYNGEE. V lost 2 bases and J lost 6, with 11 bases in between. DNA for the CDR3: TGTGCCAGCAGCGTGGACAGCAACGATGAAAAACTGTTTTTT. This translates into CASSVDSNDEKLFF.

This clone was recorded only once. J is TRBJ2-7 and V is TRBV7-9; 8 nucleotides agree with TRBD2. This CDR3 has 14 residues. J was trimmed by 5 bases and V by 4 bases; bases with no gene match: 7. Germline CDR1 is SEHNR and CDR2 is FQNEAQ (reference sequence). CDR3 DNA sequence: TGTGCCAGCAGCTCTGCGGGACTAGGGAACGAGCAGTACTTC. Protein sequence: CASSSAGLGNEQYF.

The CDR3 DNA is TGCGCCAGCAGCCAAGTCGGAACAGGGATTCTTAATGGCTACACCTTC. This codes for CASSQVGTGILNGYTF. The chain uses TRBV4-1 and TRBJ1-2; D perhaps matches TRBD1 (6 bases). The germline V gene has CDR1 MGHRA and CDR2 YSYEKL. This CDR3 comprises 16 residues. The V and J ends lost 1 base and 6 bases respectively, with 18 bases between them.

V usage is TRBV7-9 and J usage is TRBJ1-3, with TRBD1 as a possible D gene (5 bases). The germline V and J ends were trimmed by 6 bases and 8 bases, with 17 bases remaining between them. CDR3 length: 14 amino acids. Per the germline V gene, CDR1 is SEHNR and CDR2 is FQNEAQ (reference sequence). CDR3 amino acids: CASRDTVVGDTIYF. CDR3 DNA: TGTGCCAGCAGGGACACAGTAGTAGGTGACACCATATATTTT.

This clone was found once. This chain joins TRBV19 and TRBJ2-3, with TRBD2 identical over 8 bases. The length of the CDR3 is 19 residues. Per the germline V gene, CDR1 is LNHDA and CDR2 is SQIVND (reference sequence). V lost 7 bases and J lost 2; bases outside the gene matches: 20. CDR3 nucleotides: TGTGCCAGTACGGACAAGGGGCTAGCGGGCGGAGCCGACACAGATACGCAGTATTTT. This codes for CASTDKGLAGGADTDTQYF. Full variable domain (remainder filled in from reference TRBV19 and TRBJ2-3): DGGITQSPKYLFRKEGQNVTLSCEQNLNHDAMYWYRQDPGQGLRLIYYSQIVNDFQKGDIAEGYSVSREKKESFPLTVTSAQKNPTAFYLCASTDKGLAGGADTDTQYFGPGTRLTVL.

This clone was observed once. The chain joins TRBV28 to TRBJ2-2, with D tentatively TRBD1 (5 bases). CDR3 length equals 15 residues. V shed 8 bases and J shed 0 bases, with 13 bases lying between them. The germline CDR1 and CDR2 sequences are MDHEN and SYDVKM. In nucleotides, the CDR3 is TGTGCCAGCCATATCACAGGAACGAACACCGGGGAGCTGTTTTTT. This codes for CASHITGTNTGELFF.

The chain joins TRBV27 to TRBJ1-2, with TRBD1 identical over 12 bases. Germline CDR1 MNHEY, CDR2 SMNVEV (reference sequence). With 4 bases clipped from V and 6 bases from J, the junction kept 12 bases outside the gene matches. The CDR3 is 17 residues long. Here the CDR3 DNA reads TGTGCCAGCAGTTCCGGGACAGGGGGCCTCCCGAGGAATGGCTACACCTTC. As protein: CASSSGTGGLPRNGYTF.

The chain uses TRBV4-1 and TRBJ2-1, with TRBD2 identical over 9 bases. Trimming cost V 0 bases and J 6 bases; bases outside gene matches: 6. This CDR3 is 16 amino acids long. Germline CDR1 reads MGHRA; CDR2 reads YSYEKL. This chain's CDR3 is CASSQDWGLAANEQFF. The CDR3 DNA sequence: TGCGCCAGCAGCCAAGATTGGGGACTAGCAGCCAATGAGCAGTTCTTC.

V is TRBV2 and J is TRBJ1-1; tentative D call: TRBD1 (5 bases). This CDR3 is 15 amino acids long. Germline V gene data show CDR1 as SNHLY and CDR2 as FYNNEI. The germline V and J ends were trimmed by 6 bases and 6 bases, with 20 bases remaining between them. The CDR3 loop is CASREPTAPGPEAFF. CDR3 nucleotides: TGTGCCAGCAGGGAGCCGACAGCCCCGGGCCCTGAAGCTTTCTTT.

The chain links TRBV15 to TRBJ1-1; D gene unclear. This CDR3 comprises 15 residues. Germline V gene data show CDR1 as LNHNV and CDR2 as YYDKDF (reference sequence). Between the trimmed V and J ends, which lost 0 bases and 2 bases, there was a span of 10 bases. CDR3 DNA: TGTGCCACCAGCAGAGAGCCAAGCGGTAACACTGAAGCTTTCTTT. Translation: CATSREPSGNTEAFF.

The rearrangement uses TRBV5-5 and TRBJ1-5, with 10 bases identical to TRBD1. CDR3 length equals 16 residues. Germline CDR1 SGHKS, CDR2 YYEKEE (reference sequence). V lost 1 base to trimming and J lost 2 bases; unmatched junction nucleotides: 3. This CDR3 is CASSLSGTGGNQPQHF. The CDR3 DNA sequence: TGTGCCAGCAGCTTGAGTGGGACAGGGGGCAATCAGCCCCAGCATTTT.

The chain has TRBV5-6 and TRBJ2-7; 8 bases map to TRBD2. Germline CDR1 is SGHDT and CDR2 is YYEEEE. The CDR3 extends over 15 amino acids. The V segment lost 0 bases and the J segment 5 bases; nucleotides outside the gene matches: 7. The CDR3 nucleotides read TGTGCCAGCAGCTTGGATCCAGCGGGAGTTAACGAGCAGTACTTC. Translated: CASSLDPAGVNEQYF.

This clone is a singleton in its sample. The rearrangement uses TRBV28 and TRBJ2-2; D not resolved. Germline lookup yields CDR1 MDHEN and CDR2 SYDVKM. The CDR3 contains 14 residues. V dropped 5 bases and J dropped 0 bases, with 7 bases sitting between them. The CDR3 region is CASSPSPNTGELFF. CDR3 in DNA: TGTGCCAGCAGTCCAAGCCCGAACACCGGGGAGCTGTTTTTT.

The V and J genes are TRBV9 and TRBJ1-5; 9 positions match TRBD1. The CDR3 extends over 15 amino acids. Trimming at V came to 3 bases and at J to 3 bases, leaving 4 bases not matched to a gene. Germline CDR1 is SGDLS and CDR2 is YYNGEE. The CDR3 is CASSGGTGLNQPQHF. The CDR3 DNA reads as TGTGCCAGCAGCGGTGGGACAGGGCTCAATCAGCCCCAGCATTTT.

The sample holds one count of this clone. The chain carries TRBV7-9 and TRBJ2-1, with TRBD2 matching over 10 bases. This CDR3 has 15 amino acids. CDR1 SEHNR and CDR2 FQNEAQ come from the germline V gene (reference sequence). V lost 1 base and J lost 8; bases outside the gene matches: 5. CDR3 sequence: CASSLDASGSYEQFF. The CDR3 nucleotides read TGTGCCAGCAGCTTAGATGCTAGCGGGAGCTATGAGCAGTTCTTC.

CDR3 in DNA: TGTGCCAGCCGGACAGGGTCGAGCTATGGCTACACCTTC. Encoded protein: CASRTGSSYGYTF. The chain links TRBV6-1 to TRBJ1-2; 8 nucleotides align to TRBD1. The V gene end was trimmed by 8 bases and the J gene end by 4 bases; junction bases not matched to a gene: 6. The CDR3 loop spans 13 amino acids. CDR1 MNHNS and CDR2 SASEGT come from the germline V gene.

This clone was recorded once. J is TRBJ2-7 and V is TRBV5-1, with 9 bases aligning to TRBD2. CDR3 size: 15 residues. The junction had 7 bases not matched to a gene; V was cut back by 2 bases and J by 4 bases. Germline CDR1 SGHRS, CDR2 YFSETQ. CDR3 coding DNA: TGCGCCAGCAGCTTCGCGCTAGCGGGGAGGTACGAGCAGTACTTC. Translating gives CASSFALAGRYEQYF.

About this clone: The junction differs from germline at one of its ends, possibly a read error. J is TRBJ1-4 and V is TRBV10-3; D unclear. Germline V CDR1 and CDR2: ENHRY, SYGVKD. The CDR3 contains 12 residues. The DNA of the CDR3 is TGTGCCAGCAGTGAAGAGGATGAAAAACTGTTTTTT. This codes for CASSEEDEKLFF.

This chain connects TRBV28 to TRBJ1-1; D is unresolved. The germline V and J ends were trimmed by 4 bases and 0 bases, with 18 bases remaining between them. Germline CDR1 MDHEN, CDR2 SYDVKM. The CDR3 runs 17 residues. CDR3 DNA: TGTGCCAGCAGTTCCCTGGGAGCAGCCAAAATGAACACTGAAGCTTTCTTT. Translated: CASSSLGAAKMNTEAFF.